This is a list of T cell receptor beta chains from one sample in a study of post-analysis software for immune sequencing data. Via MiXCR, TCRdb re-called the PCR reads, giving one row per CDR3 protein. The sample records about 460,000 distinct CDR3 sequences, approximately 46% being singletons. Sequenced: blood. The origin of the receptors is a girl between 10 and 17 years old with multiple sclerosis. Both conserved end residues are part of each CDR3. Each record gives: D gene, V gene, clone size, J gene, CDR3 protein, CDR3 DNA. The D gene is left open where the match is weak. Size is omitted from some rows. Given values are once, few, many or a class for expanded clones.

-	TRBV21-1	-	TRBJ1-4	CASSKVGTGPLDEKLFF	TGTGCCAGCAGCAAAGTCGGTACCGGACCGTTGGATGAAAAACTGTTTTTT
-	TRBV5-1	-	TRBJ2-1	CASSLGRLLGDEQFF	TGCGCCAGCAGCTTGGGTCGCCTACTTGGCGATGAGCAGTTCTTC
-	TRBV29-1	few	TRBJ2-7	CSVVVTAYEQYF	TGCAGCGTTGTCGTAACGGCCTACGAGCAGTACTTC
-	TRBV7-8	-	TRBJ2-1	CASSLAQFREQFF	TGTGCCAGCAGCTTAGCCCAGTTTCGTGAGCAGTTCTTC
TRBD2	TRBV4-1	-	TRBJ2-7	CASSPGLAGVDEQYF	TGCGCCAGCAGCCCGGGACTAGCGGGAGTGGACGAGCAGTACTTC
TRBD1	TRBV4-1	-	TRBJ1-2	CASSQLGQDYGYTF	TGCGCCAGCAGCCAACTGGGACAGGACTATGGCTACACCTTC
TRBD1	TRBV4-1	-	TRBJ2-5	CASSQALRQGVRETQYF	TGCGCCAGCAGCCAAGCCCTAAGACAGGGTGTGCGAGAGACCCAGTACTTC
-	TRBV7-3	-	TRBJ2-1	CANSPEARDLSYNEQFF	TGTGCCAACAGCCCGGAAGCGCGGGACCTCTCCTACAATGAGCAGTTCTTC
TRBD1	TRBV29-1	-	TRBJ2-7	CSVTGTVTYEQYF	TGCAGCGTGACCGGGACAGTTACCTACGAGCAGTACTTC
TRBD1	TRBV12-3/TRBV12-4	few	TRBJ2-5	CASSPRDSKRETQYF	TGTGCCAGCAGTCCTCGGGACAGCAAAAGGGAGACCCAGTACTTC
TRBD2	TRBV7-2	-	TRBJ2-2	CASSVSILAANTGELFF	TGTGCCAGCAGCGTTAGCATACTAGCGGCGAACACCGGGGAGCTGTTTTTT
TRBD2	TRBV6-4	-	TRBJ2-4	CASSPGLALDQYF	TGTGCCAGCAGCCCGGGACTAGCGCTTGATCAGTACTTC
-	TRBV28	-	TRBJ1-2	CASREFDGYTF	TGTGCCAGCAGAGAGTTCGATGGCTACACCTTC
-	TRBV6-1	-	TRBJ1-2	CASSPVRGGGAFYGYTF	TGTGCCAGCAGCCCAGTCCGCGGGGGGGGCGCCTTCTATGGCTACACCTTC
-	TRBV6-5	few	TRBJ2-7	CASSYSGGAVYEQYF	TGTGCCAGCAGTTACTCGGGGGGAGCGGTCTACGAGCAGTACTTC
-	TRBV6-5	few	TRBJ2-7	CASSYSHGLYEQYF	TGTGCCAGCAGTTACTCGCACGGCTTATACGAGCAGTACTTC
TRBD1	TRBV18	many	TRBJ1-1	CASSPGTVNTEAFF	TGTGCCAGCAGTCCCGGGACAGTGAACACTGAAGCTTTCTTT
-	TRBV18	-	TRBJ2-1	CASSPRDLGNEQFF	TGTGCCAGCTCACCTAGGGACTTGGGGAATGAGCAGTTCTTC
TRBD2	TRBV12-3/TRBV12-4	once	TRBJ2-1	CASSLPLLAGTSYNEQFF	TGTGCCAGCAGTTTGCCCTTACTAGCGGGGACCTCCTACAATGAGCAGTTCTTC
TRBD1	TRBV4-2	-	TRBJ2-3	CASSPQGASSVFTDTQYF	TGTGCCAGCAGCCCGCAGGGGGCGTCTAGCGTTTTCACAGATACGCAGTATTTT
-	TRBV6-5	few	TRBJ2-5	CASSPAWTPFQETQYF	TGTGCCAGCAGCCCAGCCTGGACCCCTTTCCAAGAGACCCAGTACTTC
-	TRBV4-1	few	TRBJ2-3	CASSRYDREEDTQYF	TGCGCCAGCAGCCGATATGACAGGGAGGAAGATACGCAGTATTTT
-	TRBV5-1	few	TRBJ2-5	CASSLPGKTQYF	TGCGCCAGCAGCCTCCCTGGAAAGACCCAGTACTTC
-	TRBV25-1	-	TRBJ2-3	CASSETASVPDTQYF	TGTGCCAGCAGTGAAACGGCTAGCGTTCCAGATACGCAGTATTTT
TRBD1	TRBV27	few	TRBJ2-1	CASSLIPDRVDNEQFF	TGTGCCAGCAGTTTAATTCCGGACAGGGTCGACAATGAGCAGTTCTTC
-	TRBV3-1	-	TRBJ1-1	CASSQDRPAPNTEAFF	TGTGCCAGCAGCCAAGATCGTCCAGCTCCGAACACTGAAGCTTTCTTT
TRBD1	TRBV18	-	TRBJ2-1	CASSPAGGIGGNEQFF	TGTGCCAGCTCACCGGCAGGGGGCATTGGCGGAAATGAGCAGTTCTTC
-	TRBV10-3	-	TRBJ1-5	CAISSRVDQPQHF	TGTGCCATCAGCTCCAGAGTGGATCAGCCCCAGCATTTT
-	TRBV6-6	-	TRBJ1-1	CASSYLAGGLFPEAFF	TGTGCCAGCAGTTACTTAGCGGGGGGCCTATTCCCTGAAGCTTTCTTT
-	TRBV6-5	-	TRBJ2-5	CASSTGGEETQYF	TGTGCCAGCAGCACGGGCGGTGAAGAGACCCAGTACTTC
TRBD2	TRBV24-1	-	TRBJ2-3	CATSDLGGRASDTQYF	TGTGCCACCAGTGATTTAGGAGGGAGGGCCTCAGATACGCAGTATTTT
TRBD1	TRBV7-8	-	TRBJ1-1	CASSSRTGGVRAFF	TGTGCCAGCAGCTCACGGACAGGGGGGGTCAGAGCTTTCTTT
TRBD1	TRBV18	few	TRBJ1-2	CASSPQGQGNYGYTF	TGTGCCAGCTCACCACAAGGACAGGGAAACTATGGCTACACCTTC
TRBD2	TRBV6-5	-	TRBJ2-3	CASSPGTSVRTDTQYF	TGTGCCAGCAGTCCCGGGACTAGCGTTCGCACAGATACGCAGTATTTT
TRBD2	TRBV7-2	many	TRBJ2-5	CASSSSGRSLETQYF	TGTGCCAGCAGCTCTAGCGGGAGAAGTCTAGAGACCCAGTACTTC
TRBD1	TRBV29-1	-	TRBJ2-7	CSVEDGTGSHEQYF	TGCAGCGTTGAAGATGGGACAGGGTCCCACGAGCAGTACTTC
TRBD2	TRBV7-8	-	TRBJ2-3	CASSPPKRELTDTQYF	TGTGCCAGCAGCCCTCCGAAGCGGGAGCTGACAGATACGCAGTATTTT
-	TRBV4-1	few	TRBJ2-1	CASSQDWQANNEQFF	TGCGCCAGCAGCCAAGATTGGCAGGCCAACAATGAGCAGTTCTTC
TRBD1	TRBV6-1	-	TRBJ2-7	CASSEALAGTGRNEQYF	TGTGCCAGCAGTGAAGCTCTAGCCGGGACAGGGAGGAACGAGCAGTACTTC
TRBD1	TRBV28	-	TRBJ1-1	CASSLPRGRGTEAFF	TGTGCCAGCAGTTTACCCAGGGGGCGCGGGACTGAAGCTTTCTTT
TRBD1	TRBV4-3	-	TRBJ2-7	CASSQDTVTGTPGEQYF	TGCGCCAGCAGCCAAGATACTGTGACAGGGACCCCTGGCGAGCAGTACTTC
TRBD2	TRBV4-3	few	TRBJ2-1	CASSQGTSGRVNEQFF	TGCGCCAGCAGCCAAGGGACTAGCGGGAGGGTCAATGAGCAGTTCTTC
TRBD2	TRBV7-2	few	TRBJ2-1	CASSLDVRLAGYNEQFF	TGTGCCAGCAGCTTAGACGTTCGACTAGCCGGCTACAATGAGCAGTTCTTC
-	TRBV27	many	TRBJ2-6	CASSFSGANVLTF	TGTGCCAGCAGTTTCTCTGGGGCCAACGTCCTGACTTTC
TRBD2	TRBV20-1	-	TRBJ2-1	CSAQAGLGNEQFF	TGCAGTGCGCAAGCGGGACTCGGCAATGAGCAGTTCTTC
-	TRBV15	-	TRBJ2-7	CATSVDSKTTYEQYF	TGTGCCACCAGCGTTGACAGTAAAACGACCTACGAGCAGTACTTC
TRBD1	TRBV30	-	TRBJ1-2	CAWGTQGGYGYTF	TGTGCCTGGGGAACACAGGGGGGCTATGGCTACACCTTC
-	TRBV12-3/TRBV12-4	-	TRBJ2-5	CASSRNWAVQEGQYF	TGTGCCAGCAGCCGTAATTGGGCGGTGCAAGAGGGCCAGTACTTC
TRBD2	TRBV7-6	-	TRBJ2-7	CASSQTLAGGPGYEQYF	TGTGCCAGCAGCCAGACCCTAGCGGGAGGGCCAGGTTACGAGCAGTACTTC
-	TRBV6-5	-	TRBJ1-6	CASSRDPRNSPLHF	TGTGCCAGCAGTCGGGATCCGAGAAATTCACCCCTCCACTTT
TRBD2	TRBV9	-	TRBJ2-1	CASSYTLAGGHEQFF	TGTGCCAGCAGCTACACACTAGCGGGAGGGCATGAGCAGTTCTTC
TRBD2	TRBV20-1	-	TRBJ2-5	CSASRREVVFGETQYF	TGCAGTGCTAGTAGGCGGGAGGTCGTATTTGGAGAGACCCAGTACTTC
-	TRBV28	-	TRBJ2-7	CATSRSREFTYEQYF	TGTGCCACCAGTAGATCTCGGGAGTTCACCTACGAGCAGTACTTC
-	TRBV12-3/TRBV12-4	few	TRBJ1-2	CASKRGNYGYTF	TGTGCCAGCAAACGGGGGAACTATGGCTACACCTTC